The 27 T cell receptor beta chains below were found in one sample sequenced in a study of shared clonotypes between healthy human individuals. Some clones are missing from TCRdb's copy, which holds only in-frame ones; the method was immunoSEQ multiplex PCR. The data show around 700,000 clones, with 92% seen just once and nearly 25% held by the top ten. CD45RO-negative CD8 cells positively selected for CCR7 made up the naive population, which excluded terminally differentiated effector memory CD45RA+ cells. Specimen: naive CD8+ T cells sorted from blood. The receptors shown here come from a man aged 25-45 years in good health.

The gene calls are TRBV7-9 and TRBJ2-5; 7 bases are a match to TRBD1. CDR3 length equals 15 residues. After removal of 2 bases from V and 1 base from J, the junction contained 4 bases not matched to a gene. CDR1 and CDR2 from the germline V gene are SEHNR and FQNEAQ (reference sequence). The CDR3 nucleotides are TGTGCCAGCAGCTTATCAGGGACAGCCCAAGAGACCCAGTACTTC. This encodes CASSLSGTAQETQYF.

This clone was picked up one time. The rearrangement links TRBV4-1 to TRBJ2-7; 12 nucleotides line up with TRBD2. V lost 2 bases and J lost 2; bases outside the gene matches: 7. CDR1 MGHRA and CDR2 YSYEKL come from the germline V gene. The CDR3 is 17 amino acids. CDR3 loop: CASSQSSWTSGTYEQYF. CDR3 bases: TGCGCCAGCAGCCAATCATCCTGGACTAGCGGGACCTACGAGCAGTACTTC.

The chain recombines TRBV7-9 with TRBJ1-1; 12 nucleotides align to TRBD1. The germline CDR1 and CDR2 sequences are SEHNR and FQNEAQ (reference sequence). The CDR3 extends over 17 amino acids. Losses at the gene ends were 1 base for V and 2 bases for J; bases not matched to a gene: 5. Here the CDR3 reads CASSLGDRGLGNTEAFF. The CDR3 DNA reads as TGTGCCAGCAGCTTAGGGGACAGGGGGCTTGGTAACACTGAAGCTTTCTTT.

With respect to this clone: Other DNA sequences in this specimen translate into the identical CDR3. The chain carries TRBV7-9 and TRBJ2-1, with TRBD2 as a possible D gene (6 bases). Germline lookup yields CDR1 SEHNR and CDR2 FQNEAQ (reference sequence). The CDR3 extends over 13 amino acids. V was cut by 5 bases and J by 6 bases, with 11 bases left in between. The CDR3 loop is CASSGRGGNEQFF. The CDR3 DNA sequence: TGTGCCAGCAGCGGGCGGGGTGGCAATGAGCAGTTCTTC.

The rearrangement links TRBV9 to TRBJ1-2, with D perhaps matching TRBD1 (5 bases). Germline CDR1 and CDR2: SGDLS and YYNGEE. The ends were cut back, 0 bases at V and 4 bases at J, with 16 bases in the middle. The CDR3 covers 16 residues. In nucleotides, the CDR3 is TGTGCCAGCAGCGTAGCTACGCGGGGCTCCAGCTATGGCTACACCTTC. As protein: CASSVATRGSSYGYTF.

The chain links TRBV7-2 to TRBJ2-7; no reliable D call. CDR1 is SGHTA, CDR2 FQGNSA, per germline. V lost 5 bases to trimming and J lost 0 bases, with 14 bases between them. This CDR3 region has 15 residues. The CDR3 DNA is TGTGCCAGCAGCCCGAGCTTTAGAAGCTCCTACGAGCAGTACTTC. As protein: CASSPSFRSSYEQYF. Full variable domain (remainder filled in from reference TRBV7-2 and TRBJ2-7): GAGVSQSPSNKVTEKGKDVELRCDPISGHTALYWYRQSLGQGLEFLIYFQGNSAPDKSGLPSDRFSAERTGGSVSTLTIQRTQQEDSAVYLCASSPSFRSSYEQYFGPGTRLTVT.

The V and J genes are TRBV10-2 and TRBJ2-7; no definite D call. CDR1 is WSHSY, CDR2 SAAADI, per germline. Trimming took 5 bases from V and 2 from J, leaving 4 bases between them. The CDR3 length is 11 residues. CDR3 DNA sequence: TGCGCCAGCAGTTCAGCCTACGAGCAGTACTTC. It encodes CASSSAYEQYF.

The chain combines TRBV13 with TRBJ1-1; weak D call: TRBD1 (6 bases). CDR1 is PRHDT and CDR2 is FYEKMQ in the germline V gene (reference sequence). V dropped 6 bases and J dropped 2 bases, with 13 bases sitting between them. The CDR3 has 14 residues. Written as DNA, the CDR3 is TGTGCCAGCAGTCACGGGGGGCCAAACACTGAAGCTTTCTTT. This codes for CASSHGGPNTEAFF. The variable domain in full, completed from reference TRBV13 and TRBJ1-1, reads AAGVIQSPRHLIKEKRETATLKCYPIPRHDTVYWYQQGPGQDPQFLISFYEKMQSDKGSIPDRFSAQQFSDYHSELNMSSLELGDSALYFCASSHGGPNTEAFFGQGTRLTVV.

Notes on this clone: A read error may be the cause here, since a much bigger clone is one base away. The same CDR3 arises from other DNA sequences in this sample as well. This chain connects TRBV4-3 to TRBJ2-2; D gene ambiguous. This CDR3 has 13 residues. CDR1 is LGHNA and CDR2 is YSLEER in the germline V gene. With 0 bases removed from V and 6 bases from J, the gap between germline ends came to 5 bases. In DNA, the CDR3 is TGCGCCAGCAGCCAAGATCGGGCCGGGGAGCTGTTTTTT. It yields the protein CASSQDRAGELFF.

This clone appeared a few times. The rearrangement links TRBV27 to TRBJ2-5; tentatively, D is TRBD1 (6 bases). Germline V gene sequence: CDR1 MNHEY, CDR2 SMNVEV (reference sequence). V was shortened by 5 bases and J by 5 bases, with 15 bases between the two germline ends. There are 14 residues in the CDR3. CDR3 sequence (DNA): TGTGCCAGCAGTGACACAACAGGGTTGGAGACCCAGTACTTC. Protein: CASSDTTGLETQYF.

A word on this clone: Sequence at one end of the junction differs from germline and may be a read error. The CDR3 DNA reads TGTGCCAGCAGTTTCGGTAGCTCCGACGAGCAGTACTTC. Translating gives CASSFGSSDEQYF. This chain uses TRBV6-6 with TRBJ2-7; D unclear. The CDR3 is 13 residues long. From germline, CDR1 is MNHNY and CDR2 SVGAGI (reference sequence).

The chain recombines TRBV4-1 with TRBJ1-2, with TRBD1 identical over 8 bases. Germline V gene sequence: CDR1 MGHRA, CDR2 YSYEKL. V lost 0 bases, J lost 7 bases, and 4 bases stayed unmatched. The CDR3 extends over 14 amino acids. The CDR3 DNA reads TGCGCCAGCAGCCAAGAACCCAGGGGGCTTGGCTACACCTTC. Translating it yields CASSQEPRGLGYTF.

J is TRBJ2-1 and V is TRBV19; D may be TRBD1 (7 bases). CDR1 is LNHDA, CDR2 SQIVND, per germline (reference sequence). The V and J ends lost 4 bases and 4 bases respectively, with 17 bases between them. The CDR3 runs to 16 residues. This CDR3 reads CASSTGGSWVYNEQFF. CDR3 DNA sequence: TGTGCCAGTAGTACAGGGGGGAGTTGGGTATACAATGAGCAGTTCTTC.

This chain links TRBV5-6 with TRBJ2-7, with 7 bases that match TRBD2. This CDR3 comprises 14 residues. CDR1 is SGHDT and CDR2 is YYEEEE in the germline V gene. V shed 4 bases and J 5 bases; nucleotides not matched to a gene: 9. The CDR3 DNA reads TGTGCCAGCAGCCGCCGGGCGGGAGATAACGAGCAGTACTTC. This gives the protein CASSRRAGDNEQYF.

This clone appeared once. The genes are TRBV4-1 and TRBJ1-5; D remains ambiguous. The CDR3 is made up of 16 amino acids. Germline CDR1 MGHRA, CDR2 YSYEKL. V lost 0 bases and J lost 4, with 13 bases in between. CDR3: CASSQEGPFSNQPQHF. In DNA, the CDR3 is TGCGCCAGCAGCCAAGAAGGACCCTTTTCAAATCAGCCCCAGCATTTT.

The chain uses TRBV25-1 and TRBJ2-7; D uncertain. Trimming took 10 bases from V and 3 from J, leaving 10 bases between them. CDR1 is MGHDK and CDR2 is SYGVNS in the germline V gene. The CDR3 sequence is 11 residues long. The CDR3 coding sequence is TGTGCCACCAACTACGGCTACGAGCAGTACTTC. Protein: CATNYGYEQYF.

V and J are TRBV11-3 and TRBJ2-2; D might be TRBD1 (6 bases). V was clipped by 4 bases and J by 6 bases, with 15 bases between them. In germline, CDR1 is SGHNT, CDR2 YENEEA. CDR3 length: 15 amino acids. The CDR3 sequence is CASSSNTQGSGELFF. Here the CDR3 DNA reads TGTGCCAGCAGCTCGAACACACAGGGTTCCGGGGAGCTGTTTTTT.

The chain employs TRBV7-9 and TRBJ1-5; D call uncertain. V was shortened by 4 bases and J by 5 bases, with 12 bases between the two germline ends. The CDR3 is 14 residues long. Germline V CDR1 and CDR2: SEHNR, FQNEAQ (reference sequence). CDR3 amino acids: CASSSLLGDQPQHF. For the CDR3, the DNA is TGTGCCAGCAGCTCCCTTCTTGGGGATCAGCCCCAGCATTTT.

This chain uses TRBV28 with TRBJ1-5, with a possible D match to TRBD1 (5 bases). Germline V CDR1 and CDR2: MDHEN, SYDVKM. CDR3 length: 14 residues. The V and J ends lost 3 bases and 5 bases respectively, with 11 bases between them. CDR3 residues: CASSFLRGYQPQHF. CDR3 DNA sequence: TGTGCCAGCAGTTTTCTCCGGGGCTATCAGCCCCAGCATTTT. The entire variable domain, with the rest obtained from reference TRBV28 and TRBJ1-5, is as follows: DVKVTQSSRYLVKRTGEKVFLECVQDMDHENMFWYRQDPGLGLRLIYFSYDVKMKEKGDIPEGYSVSREKKERFSLILESASTNQTSMYLCASSFLRGYQPQHFGDGTRLSIL.

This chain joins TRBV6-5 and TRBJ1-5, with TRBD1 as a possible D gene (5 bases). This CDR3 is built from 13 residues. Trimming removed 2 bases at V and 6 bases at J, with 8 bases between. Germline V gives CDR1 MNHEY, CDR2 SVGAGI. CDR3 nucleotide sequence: TGTGCCAGCAGTTACGGGGGGGTTCAGCCCCAGCATTTT. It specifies CASSYGGVQPQHF.

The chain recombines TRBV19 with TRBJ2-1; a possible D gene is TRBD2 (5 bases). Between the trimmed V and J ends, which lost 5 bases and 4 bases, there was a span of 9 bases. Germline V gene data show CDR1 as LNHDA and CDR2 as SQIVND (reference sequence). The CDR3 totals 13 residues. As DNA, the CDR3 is TGTGCCAGTAGTGTGGACTCATACAATGAGCAGTTCTTC. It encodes CASSVDSYNEQFF.

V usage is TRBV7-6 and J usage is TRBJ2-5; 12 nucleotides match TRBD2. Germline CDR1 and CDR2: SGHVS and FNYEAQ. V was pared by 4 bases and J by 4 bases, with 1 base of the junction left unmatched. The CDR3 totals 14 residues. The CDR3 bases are TGTGCCAGCAGCTCTAGCGGGAGGGTAGAGACCCAGTACTTC. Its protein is CASSSSGRVETQYF.

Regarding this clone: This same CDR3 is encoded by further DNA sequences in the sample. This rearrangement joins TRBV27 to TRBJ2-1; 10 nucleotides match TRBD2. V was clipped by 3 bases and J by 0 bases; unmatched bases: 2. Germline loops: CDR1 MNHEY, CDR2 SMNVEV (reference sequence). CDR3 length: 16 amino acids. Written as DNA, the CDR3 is TGTGCCAGCAGTTTGTCTAGCGGGAGCTCCTACAATGAGCAGTTCTTC. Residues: CASSLSSGSSYNEQFF.

CDR3 in DNA: TGTGCCAGCAGCGGGACTAGCGGGACCTACACCGGGGAGCTGTTTTTT. Its protein is CASSGTSGTYTGELFF. The chain uses TRBV11-3 and TRBJ2-2; 13 bases are a match to TRBD2. Germline V gene data show CDR1 as SGHNT and CDR2 as YENEEA. V was pared by 5 bases and J by 3 bases, with 3 bases of the junction left unmatched. CDR3 length: 16 residues.

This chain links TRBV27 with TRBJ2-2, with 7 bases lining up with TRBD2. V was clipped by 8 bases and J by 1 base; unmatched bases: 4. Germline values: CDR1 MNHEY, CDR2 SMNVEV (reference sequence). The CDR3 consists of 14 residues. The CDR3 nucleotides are TGTGCCAGCTCGGCGGGGGTGAACACCGGGGAGCTGTTTTTT. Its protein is CASSAGVNTGELFF.

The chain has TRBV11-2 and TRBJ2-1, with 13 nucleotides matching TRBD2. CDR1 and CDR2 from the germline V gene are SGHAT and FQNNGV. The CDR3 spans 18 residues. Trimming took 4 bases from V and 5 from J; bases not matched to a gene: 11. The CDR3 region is CASSSGLGTSGIHNEQFF. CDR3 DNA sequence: TGTGCCAGCAGCTCTGGGCTGGGGACTAGCGGGATCCACAATGAGCAGTTCTTC.

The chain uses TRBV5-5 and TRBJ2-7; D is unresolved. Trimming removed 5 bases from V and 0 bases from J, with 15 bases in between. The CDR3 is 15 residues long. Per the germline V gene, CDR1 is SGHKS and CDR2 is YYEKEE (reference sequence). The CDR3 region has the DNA TGTGCCAGCAGTAAGACATCAACTTACTCCTACGAGCAGTACTTC. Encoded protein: CASSKTSTYSYEQYF.